One sample yielded the 21 T cell receptor beta chains listed below, sequenced in a study of shared clonotypes between healthy human individuals. The protocol was immunoSEQ multiplex PCR, while the TCRdb copy is restricted to in-frame clones and leaves out a portion. The profile covers approximately 600,000 clones, with approximately 95% appearing a single time and over 0.095% taken by the ten largest. Cells designated naive CD8 were CD45RO-negative and were positively selected for CCR7, with terminally differentiated effector memory CD45RA+ cells excluded. The sequenced sample was naive CD8+ T cells sorted from blood. The source is a woman aged 30 to 39 in good health.

As regards this clone: This sample includes further DNA sequences coding for the same CDR3. The genes are TRBV5-4 and TRBJ2-5; D is uncertain. This CDR3 comprises 13 residues. Germline V lookup: CDR1 SGHNT, CDR2 YYREEE (reference sequence). Trimming removed 0 bases from V and 3 bases from J, with 6 bases in between. The CDR3 DNA is TGTGCCAGCAGCTTGGCCGCGGAAGAGACCCAGTACTTC. Translating gives CASSLAAEETQYF.

Points on this clone: Other DNA sequences within the sample encode an identical CDR3. This rearrangement joins TRBV7-9 to TRBJ2-7; D is ambiguous. Between the trimmed V and J ends, which lost 2 bases and 2 bases, there was a span of 4 bases. Per germline, CDR1 SEHNR and CDR2 FQNEAQ (reference sequence). This CDR3 region has 12 residues. The CDR3 DNA sequence: TGTGCCAGCAGCTTAAGTCCCTACGAGCAGTACTTC. It yields the protein CASSLSPYEQYF. The variable domain in full, completed from reference TRBV7-9 and TRBJ2-7, reads DTGVSQNPRHKITKRGQNVTFRCDPISEHNRLYWYRQTLGQGPEFLTYFQNEAQLEKSRLLSDRFSAERPKGSFSTLEIQRTEQGDSAMYLCASSLSPYEQYFGPGTRLTVT.

The gene calls are TRBV4-2 and TRBJ2-7, with a weak D call TRBD1 (5 bases). The CDR3 has 13 residues. V lost 6 bases and J 1 base, leaving 10 bases between the germline ends. The germline V gene encodes CDR1 LGHNA and CDR2 YNFKEQ. The CDR3 region has the DNA TGTGCCAGCAGACAGGAAGGGTCCTACGAGCAGTACTTC. Protein: CASRQEGSYEQYF.

V usage is TRBV7-2 and J usage is TRBJ1-2, with D unresolved. V lost 1 base and J lost 6, with 9 bases in between. The CDR3 has 13 amino acids. Germline-derived CDR1 and CDR2 are SGHTA and FQGNSA. This chain's CDR3 is CASSLDLLDGYTF. CDR3 sequence (DNA): TGTGCCAGCAGCTTAGATTTGCTGGATGGCTACACCTTC.

The rearrangement uses TRBV9 and TRBJ2-5; maybe TRBD2 (6 bases). The DNA end is a closer match to TRBJ2-7, so the J assignment may be wrong. CDR3 length equals 14 residues. From germline, CDR1 is SGDLS and CDR2 YYNGEE. The CDR3 DNA reads TGTGCCAGCAACCTACACGGGAGCTCCTACGAGCAGTACTTC. It codes for CASNLHGSSYEQYF.

The chain employs TRBV7-9 and TRBJ2-3; the D gene is possibly TRBD2 (6 bases). Looked up from germline, CDR1 is SEHNR and CDR2 is FQNEAQ (reference sequence). This CDR3 has 17 amino acids. Trimming shortened V by 5 bases and J by 2 bases, and 20 bases separated the two germline ends. The CDR3 DNA is TGTGCCAGCAGCCTTGACAGCCCTAGCGCCGACACAGATACGCAGTATTTT. Translated: CASSLDSPSADTDTQYF.

The genes are TRBV5-1 and TRBJ1-4, with TRBD1 matching 7 bases. The V segment lost 4 bases and the J segment 3 bases; nucleotides outside the gene matches: 9. The CDR3 loop spans 16 amino acids. The V gene's germline CDR1 is SGHRS and CDR2 YFSETQ. The CDR3 DNA reads as TGCGCCAGCAGCCTAAGGGGGCGCGGGGCTAATGAAAAACTGTTTTTT. It encodes CASSLRGRGANEKLFF.

The CDR3 nucleotides are TGTGCCAGCAGCTTAGGCCTAGCGGAAAGCTCGGGGACCAATGAGCAGTTCTTC. Translated, it gives CASSLGLAESSGTNEQFF. J is TRBJ2-1 and V is TRBV13, with 7 bases that match TRBD2. V gave up 0 bases and J gave up 6 bases; unmatched junction bases: 14. CDR3 length equals 18 residues. In germline, CDR1 is PRHDT, CDR2 FYEKMQ (reference sequence).

The CDR3 nucleotides read TGTGCCAGCTTCGCGGGACCCAGGGCCCCCCCTTATGGCTACACCTTC. Protein sequence: CASFAGPRAPPYGYTF. This sequence joins TRBV2 and TRBJ1-2, with a tentative D call TRBD1 (5 bases). V lost 8 bases to trimming and J lost 5 bases, with 24 bases between them. This CDR3 has 16 residues. Germline V gene sequence: CDR1 SNHLY, CDR2 FYNNEI. Together with reference TRBV2 and TRBJ1-2, the CDR3 gives the full variable domain: EPEVTQTPSHQVTQMGQEVILRCVPISNHLYFYWYRQILGQKVEFLVSFYNNEISEKSEIFDDQFSVERPDGSNFTLKIRSTKLEDSAMYFCASFAGPRAPPYGYTFGSGTRLTVV.

The J gene is TRBJ2-1, the V gene TRBV2; 8 bases match TRBD1. V shed 3 bases, J shed 4 bases, and the junction held 8 bases outside the gene matches. Looked up from germline, CDR1 is SNHLY and CDR2 is FYNNEI. CDR3 length: 16 amino acids. The CDR3 DNA sequence: TGTGCCAGCAGTGACTCCCGGGACAGGCCGTACAATGAGCAGTTCTTC. This sequence encodes CASSDSRDRPYNEQFF.

The V gene is TRBV19, the J gene TRBJ1-2, with D possibly TRBD1 on 5 matching bases. Germline values: CDR1 LNHDA, CDR2 SQIVND (reference sequence). This CDR3 has 15 amino acids. Trimming took off 5 bases at V and 7 bases at J, with 20 bases between the two ends. CDR3 amino acids: CASSESGFEASGYTF. In DNA form, the CDR3 reads TGTGCCAGTAGTGAGTCAGGGTTCGAGGCGTCTGGCTACACCTTC.

J is TRBJ2-5 and V is TRBV4-2, with D perhaps matching TRBD2 (5 bases). V lost 0 bases and J lost 3, with 5 bases in between. Per the germline V gene, CDR1 is LGHNA and CDR2 is YNFKEQ. This CDR3 is built from 13 residues. The CDR3 DNA is TGTGCCAGCAGCCAAGAGGGAGAAGAGACCCAGTACTTC. Amino acids: CASSQEGEETQYF.

The J gene is TRBJ1-2, the V gene TRBV2; the D is unclear. The germline CDR1 and CDR2 sequences are SNHLY and FYNNEI. Trimming cost V 9 bases and J 7 bases, with 18 bases left between them. This CDR3 is built from 13 residues. The CDR3 DNA reads TGTGCCAGAACCGAGGAGGTCCCCTCTGGCTACACCTTC. It specifies CARTEEVPSGYTF.

The chain recombines TRBV5-1 with TRBJ2-7, with D unclear. This CDR3 is built from 13 residues. The V end was cut by 5 bases, the J end by 3 bases, with 12 bases between. Germline CDR1 reads SGHRS; CDR2 reads YFSETQ. CDR3 sequence: CASSPELGYEQYF. The CDR3 region has the DNA TGCGCCAGCAGTCCGGAGCTAGGCTACGAGCAGTACTTC.

The rearrangement links TRBV27 to TRBJ2-7, with unresolved D. Trimming took off 8 bases at V and 7 bases at J, with 9 bases between the two ends. The CDR3 consists of 10 residues. Germline CDR1 and CDR2: MNHEY and SMNVEV (reference sequence). This chain's CDR3 is CASGQQEQYF. For the CDR3, the DNA is TGTGCCAGCGGCCAGCAAGAGCAGTACTTC.

Details on this clone: At one end the junction does not follow the germline gene, possibly because of a read error. The rearrangement joins TRBV27 to TRBJ1-5; D might be TRBD1 (5 bases). The CDR3 has 13 amino acids. Per the germline V gene, CDR1 is MNHEY and CDR2 is SMNVEV (reference sequence). CDR3 sequence (DNA): TGTGCCAGCAGTTCAGGGTTCAATCAGCCCCGGCATTTT. It specifies CASSSGFNQPRHF.

This chain connects TRBV19 to TRBJ2-2, with D possibly being TRBD2 (6 bases). CDR1 LNHDA and CDR2 SQIVND come from the germline V gene (reference sequence). V was pared by 5 bases and J by 7 bases, with 17 bases between. The CDR3 consists of 15 residues. The CDR3 DNA follows: TGTGCCAGTAGTCCTAGCGTGTTACCCCTCGGGGAGCTGTTTTTT. Its protein is CASSPSVLPLGELFF.

The chain employs TRBV4-1 and TRBJ2-7; 10 bases align to TRBD1. CDR1 and CDR2 from the germline V gene are MGHRA and YSYEKL. V was clipped by 3 bases and J by 6 bases; unmatched bases: 8. This CDR3 has 15 residues. In DNA, the CDR3 is TGCGCCAGCAGCCAGATCGGGACAGGGGTTCCCGAGCAGTACTTC. It specifies CASSQIGTGVPEQYF.

The rearrangement uses TRBV19 and TRBJ1-2; 9 bases are shared with TRBD1. The CDR3 is 17 residues long. Germline V gene lookup returns CDR1 LNHDA and CDR2 SQIVND (reference sequence). J gave up 3 bases and V 1 base, and 9 bases lay outside the gene matches. In DNA, the CDR3 is TGTGCCAGTAGTATAGCTGGACAGGGGATTTTCCACTATGGCTACACCTTC. It encodes CASSIAGQGIFHYGYTF.

V gene TRBV19 combines with J gene TRBJ2-3; 9 bases agree with TRBD1. CDR1 and CDR2 from the germline V gene are LNHDA and SQIVND (reference sequence). The CDR3 is 14 residues long. Germline trimming cut 4 bases from V and 6 bases from J; bases unmatched to any gene: 5. The CDR3 reads CASSTRDRADTQYF. The CDR3 region has the DNA TGTGCCAGTAGTACCAGGGACAGGGCGGATACGCAGTATTTT.

This chain links TRBV6-5 with TRBJ2-7; D gene uncertain. Germline CDR1 MNHEY, CDR2 SVGAGI. V lost 2 bases, J lost 3 bases, and 17 bases lay in between. This CDR3 is 16 amino acids long. The CDR3 DNA follows: TGTGCCAGCAGTTACCTGGTTCCCAACGAACACTACGAGCAGTACTTC. It is translated as CASSYLVPNEHYEQYF.